A single sample is the source of the 11 T cell receptor beta chains below, sequenced in a study of blood T cell repertoires in COVID-19. TCRdb's copy holds only in-frame clones and misses some; the assay was immunoSEQ multiplex PCR. The profile covers roughly 80,000 clones, with 65% to 85% appearing a single time and around a sixth taken by the ten largest. The sample taken for sequencing was peripheral blood. The receptors stem from a man between 65 and 85 years old with active or convalescent COVID-19.

The rearrangement joins TRBV6-1 to TRBJ2-1, with TRBD2 matching 9 bases. Trimming at V came to 2 bases and at J to 8 bases, leaving 7 bases not matched to a gene. The germline CDR1 and CDR2 sequences are MNHNS and SASEGT. This CDR3 contains 15 residues. CDR3 nucleotides: TGTGCCAGCAGTGAACAGCGGGGGGCCTCTTATGAGCAGTTCTTC. Protein: CASSEQRGASYEQFF.

In its sample, this clone was seen once. The V call is TRBV11-1, the J call TRBJ1-2; possibly TRBD1 for D (6 bases). Germline assignment: CDR1 SGHAT and CDR2 FQDESV (reference sequence). The CDR3 length is 15 residues. V was cut by 5 bases and J by 4 bases, with 17 bases left in between. CDR3 protein: CASSPLQGPVYGYTF. The CDR3 nucleotides read TGTGCCAGCAGCCCCCTACAGGGACCCGTCTATGGCTACACCTTC. Supplemented by reference TRBV11-1 and TRBJ1-2, the full variable domain reads EAEVAQSPRYKITEKSQAVAFWCDPISGHATLYWYRQILGQGPELLVQFQDESVVDDSQLPKDRFSAERLKGVDSTLKIQPAELGDSAMYLCASSPLQGPVYGYTFGSGTRLTVV.

This clone occurred once. The rearrangement joins TRBV6-5 to TRBJ1-4; D unclear. CDR1 is MNHEY and CDR2 is SVGAGI in the germline V gene. Trimming stripped 2 bases from V and 7 bases from J, with 8 bases between. CDR3 length: 13 amino acids. CDR3 sequence reads: CASSYQISEKLFF. The CDR3 DNA is TGTGCCAGCAGTTACCAAATCAGTGAAAAACTGTTTTTT.

This clone turned up a few times. The chain recombines TRBV5-1 with TRBJ2-7; TRBD1 is a possible D gene (6 bases). CDR3 size: 14 residues. In germline, CDR1 is SGHRS, CDR2 YFSETQ. V was cut by 4 bases and J by 2 bases, with 13 bases left in between. CDR3 sequence reads: CASSLDSQTYEQYF. The CDR3 DNA reads as TGCGCCAGCAGCCTGGACAGTCAAACCTACGAGCAGTACTTC.

The rearrangement uses TRBV27 and TRBJ2-3, with TRBD1 matching 7 bases. The germline V gene has CDR1 MNHEY and CDR2 SMNVEV (reference sequence). The CDR3 totals 17 residues. V was pared by 0 bases and J by 2 bases, with 8 bases of the junction left unmatched. The DNA for the CDR3 is TGTGCCAGCAGTTTATCTCGAGGGACAGAGACCACAGATACGCAGTATTTT. It translates to CASSLSRGTETTDTQYF.

The DNA of the CDR3 is TGTGCCAGCAGTATCCGGGACAGGGTAGGCGGGGAGCTGTTTTTT. Translation: CASSIRDRVGGELFF. V usage is TRBV2 and J usage is TRBJ2-2, with 9 bases identical to TRBD1. The CDR3 totals 15 residues. V shed 5 bases and J 7 bases; nucleotides not matched to a gene: 8. Germline CDR1 SNHLY, CDR2 FYNNEI. Full variable domain (remainder filled in from reference TRBV2 and TRBJ2-2): EPEVTQTPSHQVTQMGQEVILRCVPISNHLYFYWYRQILGQKVEFLVSFYNNEISEKSEIFDDQFSVERPDGSNFTLKIRSTKLEDSAMYFCASSIRDRVGGELFFGEGSRLTVL.

The chain employs TRBV6-6 and TRBJ1-5, with 7 bases fitting TRBD1. The CDR3 contains 14 residues. Germline values: CDR1 MNHNY, CDR2 SVGAGI (reference sequence). V lost 7 bases, J lost 4 bases, and 7 bases stayed unmatched. The CDR3 DNA reads TGTGCCAGCAACCCGGACAGGCTTAATCAGCCCCAGCATTTT. Protein: CASNPDRLNQPQHF.

CDR3 DNA: TGCGCCAGCAGCTTCCAGGGGGCAGGGAGTTCCTACGAGCAGTACTTC. Translation: CASSFQGAGSSYEQYF. The chain links TRBV5-1 to TRBJ2-7; 8 nucleotides align to TRBD1. With 2 bases clipped from V and 1 base from J, the junction kept 8 bases outside the gene matches. Germline assignment: CDR1 SGHRS and CDR2 YFSETQ. CDR3 length: 16 residues.

About this clone: The identical CDR3 is also encoded by other nucleotide sequences in the sample. The V gene is TRBV7-3, the J gene TRBJ1-1; tentatively, D is TRBD1 (5 bases). The CDR3 is made up of 13 amino acids. The germline V and J ends were trimmed by 4 bases and 0 bases, with 6 bases remaining between them. The V gene's germline CDR1 is SGHTA and CDR2 FQGTGA. The CDR3 region is CASSSTVNTEAFF. The CDR3 DNA reads TGTGCCAGCAGCTCGACAGTGAACACTGAAGCTTTCTTT.

This clone occurred once. The chain links TRBV29-1 to TRBJ2-3; TRBD2 might be the D (7 bases). The CDR3 covers 13 residues. Per the germline V gene, CDR1 is SQVTM and CDR2 is ANQGSEA. V lost 4 bases to trimming and J lost 2 bases, with 10 bases between them. The CDR3 nucleotides are TGCAGCGTTGTGGGGGGGGCCACAGATACGCAGTATTTT. Translating it yields CSVVGGATDTQYF.

This rearrangement joins TRBV5-1 to TRBJ2-6; a weak D match, TRBD2 (5 bases). Germline V gene data show CDR1 as SGHRS and CDR2 as YFSETQ. The CDR3 is 18 residues long. V was clipped by 0 bases and J by 0 bases, with 13 bases between them. The CDR3 reads CASSLGGSGYSGANVLTF. The CDR3 DNA is TGCGCCAGCAGCTTGGGTGGATCGGGGTACTCTGGGGCCAACGTCCTGACTTTC.